This T cell receptor beta chain was recovered during a study of cytomegalovirus exposure and HLA in healthy donors. The PCR made use of 60 Vbeta and 13 Jbeta primers. TCRdb keeps only in-frame clones here, not all; method: immunoSEQ multiplex PCR. The repertoire holds some 170,000 clones, with roughly 81% as singletons. CDR3 size: 18 residues. The trim removed 4 bases at V and 0 bases at J, leaving 9 bases unmatched. CDR1 is LNHDA, CDR2 SQIVND, per germline (reference sequence). Material for sequencing was PBMCs. This receptor was obtained from a woman aged 45-59 years in good health and CMV-seronegative. The chain combines TRBV19 with TRBJ1-2, with 12 bases fitting TRBD1. This chain's CDR3 is CASSTVRDRGHSNYGYTF. The DNA for the CDR3 is TGTGCCAGTAGTACTGTCCGGGACAGGGGGCACTCTAACTATGGCTACACCTTC.